Shown below are 18 T cell receptor beta chains from a single sample sequenced in a study of T cells in Graves' hyperthyroidism and ophthalmopathy. TCR beta CDR3 sequences were amplified from RNA transcripts. HTBI primers drove first-round RT-PCR of the TCR CDR3. TCRdb used MiXCR to reprocess the multiplex PCR reads, holding one entry per CDR3 protein. The profile covers 300,000 or so distinct CDR3 sequences, with around a sixth appearing a single time and roughly a third taken by the ten largest. The source material was blood. The receptors derive from a man younger than 45 with Graves' hyperthyroidism.

On this clonotype itself: It may be a read error: a sequence one base away is much more abundant. The rearrangement joins TRBV3-1 to TRBJ2-5, with TRBD1 identical over 7 bases. The CDR3 length is 18 residues. CDR1 is LGHDT, CDR2 YNNKEL, per germline (reference sequence). The CDR3 is CANSQGHGQGVWGETQYF. The CDR3 coding sequence is TGTGCCAACAGCCAAGGACACGGGCAGGGGGTTTGGGGAGAGACCCAGTACTTC.

This chain joins TRBV5-1 and TRBJ2-3; 9 bases map to TRBD2. The CDR3 extends over 17 amino acids. The germline gives CDR1 SGHRS, CDR2 YFSETQ. V trimming: 4 bases; J trimming: 0 bases; junction bases outside the gene matches: 9. In nucleotides, the CDR3 is TGCGCCAGCAGCGCCTACTCCGGGACTAGCAGCACAGATACGCAGTATTTT. Translating it yields CASSAYSGTSSTDTQYF.

A few counts support this clonotype. The chain carries TRBV6-1 and TRBJ2-6, with D perhaps being TRBD1 or TRBD2 (5 bases each). The CDR3 runs to 16 residues. The V end lost 1 base, the J end lost 2 bases, and 9 bases lay between the germline ends. Germline V lookup: CDR1 MNHNS, CDR2 SASEGT. The CDR3: CASSEGEGTGANVLTF. Written as DNA, the CDR3 is TGTGCCAGCAGTGAAGGTGAGGGGACTGGGGCCAACGTCCTGACTTTC.

The CDR3 DNA follows: TGTGCCAGCAGTGACTATAACTATGGCTACACCTTC. Protein product: CASSDYNYGYTF. The chain links TRBV6-1 to TRBJ1-2; D not certain. Per germline, CDR1 MNHNS and CDR2 SASEGT. Trimming left V 3 bases short and J 1 base short, with 3 bases between. The CDR3 runs to 12 residues.

In this sample, this clonotype turned up many times. This rearrangement joins TRBV28 to TRBJ2-2; 7 nucleotides agree with TRBD2. Germline CDR1 MDHEN, CDR2 SYDVKM. This CDR3 region has 14 residues. The trim removed 6 bases at V and 6 bases at J, leaving 7 bases unmatched. CDR3 in DNA: TGTGCCAGCAGGATGGGGGGGATCGCCGGGGAGCTGTTTTTT. Protein: CASRMGGIAGELFF.

This clonotype has at least ten counts. The chain joins TRBV28 to TRBJ1-1; D is uncertain. This CDR3 comprises 15 residues. V was clipped by 2 bases and J by 0 bases, with 10 bases between them. Germline-derived CDR1 and CDR2 are MDHEN and SYDVKM. CDR3 sequence reads: CASSLISAVNTEAFF. CDR3 sequence (DNA): TGTGCCAGCAGTTTAATTTCGGCAGTGAACACTGAAGCTTTCTTT. The variable domain in full, completed from reference TRBV28 and TRBJ1-1, reads DVKVTQSSRYLVKRTGEKVFLECVQDMDHENMFWYRQDPGLGLRLIYFSYDVKMKEKGDIPEGYSVSREKKERFSLILESASTNQTSMYLCASSLISAVNTEAFFGQGTRLTVV.

As for this clonotype: A much larger clone sits a single nucleotide away, making a read error possible. V gene TRBV5-5 combines with J gene TRBJ2-7, with TRBD1 matching over 7 bases. The CDR3 has 15 amino acids. Germline CDR1 and CDR2: SGHKS and YYEKEE (reference sequence). The V and J ends lost 4 bases and 5 bases, in that order; junction bases with no gene match: 12. CDR3 region: CASSPPRQGPHEQYF. The CDR3 bases are TGTGCCAGCAGCCCCCCTCGACAGGGCCCCCACGAGCAGTACTTC.

This clonotype was seen repeatedly, ten times or more. The chain uses TRBV11-2 and TRBJ2-1; TRBD1 matches 7 bases. From germline, CDR1 is SGHAT and CDR2 FQNNGV. J was trimmed by 0 bases and V by 5 bases; bases with no gene match: 4. There are 15 residues in the CDR3. As DNA, the CDR3 is TGTGCCAGCAGCCGGGACAGCGACTCCTACAATGAGCAGTTCTTC. It translates to CASSRDSDSYNEQFF.

In this sample, this clonotype turned up a few times. This rearrangement joins TRBV7-9 to TRBJ1-2; no clear D. Trimming removed 5 bases from V and 2 bases from J, with 27 bases in between. This CDR3 is built from 19 residues. Looked up from germline, CDR1 is SEHNR and CDR2 is FQNEAQ (reference sequence). The CDR3, as DNA: TGTGCCAGCAGCCGACTAGATAGACACTCCGTACGCAAGAACTATGGCTACACCTTC. It translates to CASSRLDRHSVRKNYGYTF. The full variable domain, rest sourced from reference TRBV7-9 and TRBJ1-2, is DTGVSQNPRHKITKRGQNVTFRCDPISEHNRLYWYRQTLGQGPEFLTYFQNEAQLEKSRLLSDRFSAERPKGSFSTLEIQRTEQGDSAMYLCASSRLDRHSVRKNYGYTFGSGTRLTVV.

This clonotype has a count of ten or more. The genes are TRBV27 and TRBJ2-1, with 7 bases fitting TRBD2. Trimming cost V 5 bases and J 7 bases; bases outside gene matches: 5. This CDR3 comprises 13 residues. Germline CDR1 and CDR2: MNHEY and SMNVEV (reference sequence). DNA of the CDR3: TGTGCCAGCAGTCCGACTAGCAGTAATGAGCAGTTCTTC. Its translation: CASSPTSSNEQFF.

This clonotype appeared many times. This rearrangement joins TRBV5-1 to TRBJ2-2, with a weak D call TRBD1 (6 bases). Trimming stripped 9 bases from V and 1 base from J, with 13 bases between. CDR3 length: 14 residues. The germline gives CDR1 SGHRS, CDR2 YFSETQ. The CDR3 coding sequence is TGCGCCATCAGTCCGACAGGGAACACCGGGGAGCTGTTTTTT. Its protein is CAISPTGNTGELFF. Looking up the rest from reference TRBV5-1 and TRBJ2-2 gives the full variable domain: KAGVTQTPRYLIKTRGQQVTLSCSPISGHRSVSWYQQTPGQGLQFLFEYFSETQRNKGNFPGRFSGRQFSNSRSEMNVSTLELGDSALYLCAISPTGNTGELFFGEGSRLTVL.

V gene TRBV19 combines with J gene TRBJ2-7, with TRBD1 as a possible D gene (5 bases). This CDR3 has 13 residues. Trimming cost V 8 bases and J 3 bases, with 14 bases left between them. Germline loops: CDR1 LNHDA, CDR2 SQIVND (reference sequence). This chain's CDR3 is CASSQGLLYEQYF. The CDR3 DNA follows: TGTGCCAGTTCGCAGGGCCTACTCTACGAGCAGTACTTC.

This clonotype was seen more than once but under ten times. A much bigger clone sits one base away, suggesting this may be a read error. The chain has TRBV10-2 and TRBJ2-7, with 7 nucleotides matching TRBD2. The germline V gene has CDR1 WSHSY and CDR2 SAAADI. The CDR3 loop spans 14 amino acids. The V segment lost 4 bases and the J segment 4 bases; nucleotides outside the gene matches: 7. The CDR3 loop is CASSVGGSFYEQYF. In DNA form, the CDR3 reads TGCGCCAGCAGTGTTGGCGGGAGTTTTTACGAGCAGTACTTC.

This sequence joins TRBV6-1 and TRBJ1-4, with D perhaps matching TRBD1 (6 bases). Germline V gene sequence: CDR1 MNHNS, CDR2 SASEGT. This CDR3 comprises 14 residues. Deletions cut 6 bases from V and 8 bases from J, with 16 bases between. The CDR3 nucleotides read TGTGCCAGCAGAGATACAGGGTTTGGCGAAAAACTGTTTTTT. Amino acid sequence: CASRDTGFGEKLFF.

V and J are TRBV10-3 and TRBJ2-7; the match to TRBD2 covers 11 bases. The ends lost 0 bases at V and 1 base at J; junction bases unmatched: 8. The CDR3 consists of 18 residues. Germline V lookup: CDR1 ENHRY, CDR2 SYGVKD. The CDR3 sequence: CAISESILAGGPSYEQYF. The CDR3 coding sequence is TGTGCCATCAGTGAGTCGATTCTAGCGGGAGGCCCATCCTACGAGCAGTACTTC.

This clonotype was recorded many times. The chain is built from TRBV12-5 and TRBJ2-1, with 11 positions matching TRBD2. V shed 0 bases and J 4 bases; nucleotides not matched to a gene: 14. The CDR3 is 20 amino acids. Germline-derived CDR1 and CDR2 are LGHNT and FRNRAP. In DNA form, the CDR3 reads TGTGCTAGTGGTTTGGTACAAATAGCGGGAGGGCCCGGGATATACAATGAGCAGTTCTTC. This codes for CASGLVQIAGGPGIYNEQFF.

J is TRBJ2-3 and V is TRBV19, with a weak D call TRBD2 (5 bases). Germline V lookup: CDR1 LNHDA, CDR2 SQIVND (reference sequence). V lost 3 bases, J lost 0 bases, and 16 bases lay in between. The CDR3 runs to 17 residues. The CDR3 is CASSIGLSGASTDTQYF. In DNA, the CDR3 is TGTGCCAGTAGTATTGGTCTCAGCGGCGCTAGCACAGATACGCAGTATTTT.

This clonotype was counted at least ten times. This chain uses TRBV2 with TRBJ1-5; no clear D gene. Germline-derived CDR1 and CDR2 are SNHLY and FYNNEI. V was shortened by 4 bases and J by 9 bases, with 16 bases between the two germline ends. This CDR3 comprises 14 residues. The CDR3 sequence is CASSVVRDPGPQHF. As DNA, the CDR3 is TGTGCCAGCAGTGTCGTCAGAGACCCAGGGCCCCAGCATTTT.